This T cell receptor (beta chain) appears in the sequencing data of a study of blood T cell repertoires in COVID-19. Across the study: The cDNA or gDNA used as material had been derived from T cells, B-cell-depleted T cells, or PBMCs.

Original processing methods: Amplification with reference gene primers provided the estimates of nucleated cell counts. Generated by immunoSEQ multiplex PCR, the TCRdb table keeps only in-frame clones and is missing some. That table is the source of V, J and clone size, and D and trimming were worked out from the DNA. This sample has 200,000 to 250,000 clones, with 65% to 90% found just once. CDR3 length equals 16 residues. Unmatched junction bases numbered 9, after V lost 4 bases and J lost 4 bases. Germline CDR1 reads SGDLS; CDR2 reads YYNGEE. The receptor was isolated from a human donor in a cohort sampled during active COVID-19. The gene calls are TRBV9 and TRBJ2-3; 10 nucleotides match TRBD2. Sequenced: peripheral blood. CDR3 coding DNA: TGTGCCAGCAGCTCTCCTAGCGGGAGTGGCGCAGATACGCAGTATTTT. Encoded protein: CASSSPSGSGADTQYF.